This is a list of T cell receptor beta chains from one sample in a study of identifying expanded T cells in peripheral blood. Method: immunoSEQ multiplex PCR; TCRdb's copy keeps in-frame clones and lacks some. The sample has approximately 140,000 clones; about 86% are singletons. Sequencing used blood. The receptors were sampled from a person aged 18-70 years in good health. Each CDR3 is given with its conserved first and last residue. D genes are given only for firm matches. Size tells how often a clone was seen (once, few, many) or the class of an expanded clone, and some rows leave it out.

V gene,D gene,J gene,clone size,CDR3 DNA,CDR3 protein
TRBV7-9,-,TRBJ2-1,-,TGTGCCAGCAGCTTAAGAGGGGGGGCCTACGGTGAGCAGTTCTTC,CASSLRGGAYGEQFF
TRBV7-7,-,TRBJ2-1,once,TGTGCCAGCAGCTCCCAGGACGGCAATGAGCAGTTCTTC,CASSSQDGNEQFF
TRBV9,-,TRBJ1-2,-,TGTGCCAGCACCGGATCGGCAGTACCTAACTATGGCTACACCTTC,CASTGSAVPNYGYTF
TRBV6-1,TRBD1,TRBJ1-4,-,TGTGCCAGCAGTGAAGGGGACAGGAATAATGAAAAACTGTTTTTT,CASSEGDRNNEKLFF
TRBV6-6,TRBD1,TRBJ2-1,-,TGTGCCAGCACCGGGACAGGGAGACATGAGCAGTTCTTC,CASTGTGRHEQFF
TRBV15,-,TRBJ2-7,-,TGTGCCACCAGCAGAGAAGAAATGAGGAAGCAGTACTTC,CATSREEMRKQYF
TRBV18,-,TRBJ2-7,-,TGTGCCAGCCTTGAAGGCCCCTCGATTTTTTCCGAGCAGTACTTC,CASLEGPSIFSEQYF
TRBV29-1,-,TRBJ2-7,-,TGCAGCGTGAACGCCAACCCCGGGGAGCAGTACTTC,CSVNANPGEQYF
TRBV19,TRBD1,TRBJ2-6,-,TGTGCCAGTACCCGGGACAGGAACTCTGGGGCCAACGTCCTGACTTTC,CASTRDRNSGANVLTF
TRBV18,TRBD1,TRBJ1-1,few,TGTGCCAGCTCAAGACAGGGTAATTCTGAAGCTTTCTTT,CASSRQGNSEAFF
TRBV9,-,TRBJ2-3,-,TGTGCCAGCAGCACCCAGGCGGGGCGCGGGCACACAGATACGCAGTATTTT,CASSTQAGRGHTDTQYF
TRBV21-1,-,TRBJ1-5,-,TGTGCCAGCAGCAAAGTAGGCAAGAAGCAGCCCCAGCATTTT,CASSKVGKKQPQHF
TRBV29-1,-,TRBJ2-7,-,TGCAGCGTTGAAATGAGACAGGTATTCCCCTACGAGCAGTACTTC,CSVEMRQVFPYEQYF
TRBV23-1,-,TRBJ1-1,-,TGCGCCAGCGAGGGGACACCCAGGAGGAACACTGAAGCTTTCTTT,CASEGTPRRNTEAFF
TRBV6-6,-,TRBJ1-2,-,TGTGCCAGCAGCCATGTCGGGGAAGGAGGCTATGGCTACACCTTC,CASSHVGEGGYGYTF
TRBV10-3,TRBD1,TRBJ1-5,-,TGTGCCATCAGCGGGACAGGGACTAATCAGCCCCAGCATTTT,CAISGTGTNQPQHF
TRBV2,-,TRBJ1-6,-,TGTGCCAGCAGTGGGGGCGGCTACTTTAATTCACCCCTCCACTTT,CASSGGGYFNSPLHF
TRBV5-1,-,TRBJ1-1,-,TGCGCCAGCAGCTCGGGACAAACCAACACTGAAGCTTTCTTT,CASSSGQTNTEAFF
TRBV10-3,TRBD1,TRBJ2-1,-,TGTGCCATCAGTGAGTCCCAAACAGGGGGCAATGAGCAGTTCTTC,CAISESQTGGNEQFF
TRBV7-2,TRBD2,TRBJ2-7,-,TGTGCCAGCAGCACCAGGACTAGCGGGATCTACGAGCAGTACTTC,CASSTRTSGIYEQYF
TRBV18,-,TRBJ1-1,-,TGTGCCAGCTCACCACCTGATACGGCTTTCTTT,CASSPPDTAFF
TRBV27,-,TRBJ1-2,once,TGTGCCAGCAGTTTATCGCCGGCTATGGGAGTTGGCTACACCTTC,CASSLSPAMGVGYTF
TRBV7-9,TRBD2,TRBJ2-5,-,TGTGCCAGCAGCCGATGGACTAGCGGGGTGCGGGAGACCCAGTACTTC,CASSRWTSGVRETQYF
TRBV29-1,-,TRBJ1-2,-,TGCAGCGTTGTTCGGCAGGGAACCGATGGCTACACCTTC,CSVVRQGTDGYTF
TRBV11-3,-,TRBJ2-7,-,TGTGCCAGCAGCTTAGATGAGGGCAGGGCGCAGTACTTC,CASSLDEGRAQYF
TRBV14,-,TRBJ2-7,-,TGTGCCAGCAGCCAAGAGACTGCCACCTACGAGCAGTACTTC,CASSQETATYEQYF
TRBV30,-,TRBJ1-4,-,TGTGCCTGGATTCTGGGCACAACCTGTTCAGCAACTAATGAAAAACTGTTTTTT,CAWILGTTCSATNEKLFF
TRBV6-4,-,TRBJ2-6,-,TGTGCCAGCAGTGAGAACTCTGGGGCCAACGTCCTGACTTTC,CASSENSGANVLTF
TRBV19,TRBD2,TRBJ2-5,-,TGTGCCAGTGGACTAGCGGAAAAAGAGACCCAGTACTTC,CASGLAEKETQYF
TRBV7-9,-,TRBJ1-4,-,TGTGCCAGCAGCTTAATAGATTCGAATGAAAAACTGTTTTTT,CASSLIDSNEKLFF
TRBV30,-,TRBJ2-1,-,TGTGCCTGGATCCCCGCCCAGGGAAACTCAAGAAATGAGCAGTTCTTC,CAWIPAQGNSRNEQFF
TRBV2,-,TRBJ2-7,-,TGTGCCAGCGGAACAAGACGGACCTACGAGCAGTACTTC,CASGTRRTYEQYF
TRBV18,TRBD1,TRBJ2-1,-,TGTGCCAGCTCGTCCCGGGACAGGGGTGTCAATGAGCAGTTCTTC,CASSSRDRGVNEQFF
TRBV4-1,-,TRBJ2-5,-,TGCGCCAGCAGCCGGACAGCCCAAGAGACCCAGTACTTC,CASSRTAQETQYF
TRBV5-1,-,TRBJ2-7,-,TGCGCCAGCAGCTCCCTCTGGGGCAGCCTCTACGAGCAGTACTTC,CASSSLWGSLYEQYF
TRBV5-5,-,TRBJ2-7,-,TGTGCCAGCAGCCGCGTGGAGGGAGTCTACGAGCAGTACTTC,CASSRVEGVYEQYF
TRBV11-3,TRBD1,TRBJ2-5,-,TGTGCCAGCAGCGAGCCTAGGACAGGGCGGGAGACCCAGTACTTC,CASSEPRTGRETQYF
TRBV2,TRBD1,TRBJ2-7,-,TGTGCCAGCAGGACGGACAGGGTGAAAACCTACGAGCAGTACTTC,CASRTDRVKTYEQYF
TRBV7-9,-,TRBJ2-3,-,TGTGCCAGCAGCCGAAGGGCCTCCACAGATACGCAGTATTTT,CASSRRASTDTQYF
TRBV6-5,-,TRBJ1-2,-,TGTGCCAGCAGTTTCGACAGTGCCTATGGCTACACCTTC,CASSFDSAYGYTF
TRBV27,TRBD2,TRBJ2-7,few,TGTGCCAGCAGGTGGGGGGGCGAGCAGTACTTC,CASRWGGEQYF
TRBV5-1,-,TRBJ2-1,-,TGCGCCAGCAGCTTGCCCGGGTCCTACAATGAGCAGTTCTTC,CASSLPGSYNEQFF
TRBV30,-,TRBJ2-7,-,TGTGCCTGGAGTTGGCAGGGCTACGAGCAGTACTTC,CAWSWQGYEQYF
TRBV4-1,TRBD2,TRBJ2-5,-,TGCGCCAGCAGCCATGGTGGGACTAGCAAAGTCCTAGAGACCCAGTACTTC,CASSHGGTSKVLETQYF
TRBV5-4,-,TRBJ1-2,-,TGTGCCAGCAGCTTGGGTGGGGCTAACTATGGCTACACCTTC,CASSLGGANYGYTF
TRBV30,-,TRBJ1-1,few,TGTGCCTGGCTCCCGGTGAACACTGAAGCTTTCTTT,CAWLPVNTEAFF
TRBV18,TRBD1,TRBJ1-2,-,TGTGCCAGCTCGCCTATTCCGGGACAGGGGGCGAATCCACTAAACTCGAACTATGGCTACACCTTC,CASSPIPGQGANPLNSNYGYTF